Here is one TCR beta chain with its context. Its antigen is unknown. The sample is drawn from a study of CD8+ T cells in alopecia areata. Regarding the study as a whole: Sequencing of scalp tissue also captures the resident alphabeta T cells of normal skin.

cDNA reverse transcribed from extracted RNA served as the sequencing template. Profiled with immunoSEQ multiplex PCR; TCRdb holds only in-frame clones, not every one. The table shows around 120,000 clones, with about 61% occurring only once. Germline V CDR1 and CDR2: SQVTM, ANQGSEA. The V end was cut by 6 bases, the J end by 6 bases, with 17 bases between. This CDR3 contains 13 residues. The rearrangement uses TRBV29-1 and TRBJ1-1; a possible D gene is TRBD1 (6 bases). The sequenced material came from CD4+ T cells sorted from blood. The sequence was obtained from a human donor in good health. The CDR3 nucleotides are TGCAGCGTCCCGCGAGGGGGGGCGGCTGAAGCTTTCTTT. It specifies CSVPRGGAAEAFF.